The 25 T cell receptor beta chains given below trace back to one sample, sequenced in a study of a mutant IDH1 vaccine in newly diagnosed glioma. The data were produced by immunoSEQ multiplex PCR, yet TCRdb's version contains in-frame clones alone and is incomplete. The sample includes some 30,000 clones, roughly four fifths seen only once; the top ten take 25% to 30%. The antigens these receptors bind are not known. Time point reported: week 47, end of study. Doses comprised 300 ug of mutant IDH1 20-mer peptide each, plus topical imiquimod. The source was PBMCs, collected from a glioma patient whose treatment included an IDH1 peptide vaccine. These receptors originate from a man aged 25-40 years with glioma.

This clone was seen a single time. The chain is built from TRBV19 and TRBJ2-2; 10 bases map to TRBD1. CDR3 length: 15 residues. V lost 7 bases to trimming and J lost 7 bases; unmatched junction nucleotides: 9. Germline CDR1 reads LNHDA; CDR2 reads SQIVND (reference sequence). In nucleotides, the CDR3 is TGTGCCAGTACTTCCCGGGACAGGGGATTCGGGGAGCTGTTTTTT. Amino acid sequence: CASTSRDRGFGELFF. The entire variable domain, with the rest obtained from reference TRBV19 and TRBJ2-2, is as follows: DGGITQSPKYLFRKEGQNVTLSCEQNLNHDAMYWYRQDPGQGLRLIYYSQIVNDFQKGDIAEGYSVSREKKESFPLTVTSAQKNPTAFYLCASTSRDRGFGELFFGEGSRLTVL.

This chain joins TRBV7-6 and TRBJ2-2; 8 nucleotides agree with TRBD1. The CDR3 has 15 amino acids. Losses at the gene ends were 5 bases for V and 1 base for J; bases not matched to a gene: 3. Germline assignment: CDR1 SGHVS and CDR2 FNYEAQ. CDR3 DNA: TGTGCCAGCAGCCTAGGACAGGGGAACACCGGGGAGCTGTTTTTT. Protein: CASSLGQGNTGELFF.

The chain has TRBV6-6 and TRBJ2-3; D unclear. Trimming pared 5 bases from V and 0 bases from J, leaving 9 bases between. The germline V gene encodes CDR1 MNHNY and CDR2 SVGAGI (reference sequence). The CDR3 totals 14 residues. The CDR3 nucleotides are TGTGCCAGCAGTCCTCTGTCCAGCACAGATACGCAGTATTTT. Translating it yields CASSPLSSTDTQYF.

The chain carries TRBV5-4 and TRBJ1-1, with D possibly being TRBD1 (6 bases). The germline V and J ends were trimmed by 3 bases and 0 bases, with 15 bases remaining between them. This CDR3 has 16 amino acids. Germline V CDR1 and CDR2: SGHNT, YYREEE (reference sequence). CDR3 in amino acids: CASSSDPQGMNTEAFF. In nucleotides, the CDR3 is TGTGCCAGCAGCTCTGATCCGCAGGGGATGAACACTGAAGCTTTCTTT. The variable domain in full, with the rest retrieved from reference TRBV5-4 and TRBJ1-1, is ETGVTQSPTHLIKTRGQQVTLRCSSQSGHNTVSWYQQALGQGPQFIFQYYREEENGRGNFPPRFSGLQFPNYSSELNVNALELDDSALYLCASSSDPQGMNTEAFFGQGTRLTVV.

This clone has a single count. This chain joins TRBV27 and TRBJ1-3; the D is unclear. Trimming pared 3 bases from V and 0 bases from J, leaving 15 bases between. The CDR3 has 17 residues. Germline V gives CDR1 MNHEY, CDR2 SMNVEV (reference sequence). DNA for the CDR3: TGTGCCAGCAGTTTCCTTCCGCCCAAAACCTCTGGAAACACCATATATTTT. It yields the protein CASSFLPPKTSGNTIYF.

The genes are TRBV7-2 and TRBJ2-6; D is unclear. This CDR3 has 16 amino acids. V was trimmed by 1 base and J by 0 bases, leaving 7 bases between them. Per the germline V gene, CDR1 is SGHTA and CDR2 is FQGNSA. DNA of the CDR3: TGTGCCAGCAGCTTAGGCCGGCCCTCTGGGGCCAACGTCCTGACTTTC. Amino acids: CASSLGRPSGANVLTF.

A single count supports this clone. The rearrangement joins TRBV2 to TRBJ2-1, with TRBD1 matching over 9 bases. V dropped 5 bases and J dropped 5; count of bases not matched to a gene: 16. Germline-derived CDR1 and CDR2 are SNHLY and FYNNEI. The CDR3 is 18 amino acids. In DNA, the CDR3 is TGTGCCAGCAGTCTTATCTCTTGGGGGGACAGGGCCAACAATGAGCAGTTCTTC. This translates into CASSLISWGDRANNEQFF.

The chain combines TRBV7-9 with TRBJ2-1; maybe TRBD2 (6 bases). The germline gives CDR1 SEHNR, CDR2 FQNEAQ (reference sequence). The CDR3 contains 13 residues. Trimming stripped 5 bases from V and 6 bases from J, with 11 bases between. The CDR3 nucleotides are TGTGCCAGCAGCCGAGCGGGCCTCAATGAGCAGTTCTTC. Translated, it gives CASSRAGLNEQFF.

The chain joins TRBV6-5 to TRBJ2-1; 7 nucleotides align to TRBD1. Germline values: CDR1 MNHEY, CDR2 SVGAGI. CDR3 length: 14 residues. J lost 7 bases, V lost 0 bases, and 3 bases had no gene match. The CDR3 here is CASSYSSRGNEQFF. In DNA, the CDR3 is TGTGCCAGCAGTTACTCGAGCAGGGGGAATGAGCAGTTCTTC.

This sequence joins TRBV7-8 and TRBJ2-7, with 7 nucleotides matching TRBD2. In germline, CDR1 is SGHVS, CDR2 FQNEAQ. V was pared by 0 bases and J by 4 bases, with 6 bases of the junction left unmatched. CDR3 length: 15 residues. The CDR3 sequence: CASSLAGGEAYEQYF. The CDR3, as DNA: TGTGCCAGCAGCTTAGCGGGGGGGGAGGCTTACGAGCAGTACTTC.

The chain has TRBV28 and TRBJ2-7; 8 bases map to TRBD1. Germline CDR1 is MDHEN and CDR2 is SYDVKM. The length of the CDR3 is 13 residues. The junction had 3 bases not matched to a gene; V was cut back by 6 bases and J by 2 bases. The DNA for the CDR3 is TGTGCCAGCAGCCTGGACAGGGCCTACGAGCAGTACTTC. It yields the protein CASSLDRAYEQYF.

The chain couples TRBV7-9 to TRBJ2-3; 13 bases match TRBD2. The germline CDR1 and CDR2 sequences are SEHNR and FQNEAQ (reference sequence). Unmatched junction bases numbered 0, after V lost 2 bases and J lost 4 bases. This CDR3 region has 15 residues. For the CDR3, the DNA is TGTGCCAGCAGCTTAACTAGCGGGAGGGCAGATACGCAGTATTTT. Its translation: CASSLTSGRADTQYF.

CDR3 sequence reads: CASSISNRVEETQYF. The CDR3 DNA reads as TGTGCCAGCAGCATTAGTAACAGGGTCGAGGAGACCCAGTACTTC. This rearrangement joins TRBV7-9 to TRBJ2-5; possible D gene TRBD1, 6 bases. CDR1 is SEHNR and CDR2 is FQNEAQ in the germline V gene (reference sequence). V was shortened by 5 bases and J by 5 bases, with 18 bases between the two germline ends. The CDR3 covers 15 residues. The entire variable domain, with the rest obtained from reference TRBV7-9 and TRBJ2-5, is as follows: DTGVSQNPRHKITKRGQNVTFRCDPISEHNRLYWYRQTLGQGPEFLTYFQNEAQLEKSRLLSDRFSAERPKGSFSTLEIQRTEQGDSAMYLCASSISNRVEETQYFGPGTRLLVL.

The chain links TRBV2 to TRBJ2-7; D gene unclear. Trimming removed 5 bases from V and 0 bases from J, with 5 bases in between. CDR3 length: 12 amino acids. CDR1 is SNHLY, CDR2 FYNNEI, per germline. CDR3 region: CASSLSSYEQYF. The DNA for the CDR3 is TGTGCCAGCAGTCTTAGCTCCTACGAGCAGTACTTC. Filled out from reference TRBV2 and TRBJ2-7, the complete variable domain reads EPEVTQTPSHQVTQMGQEVILRCVPISNHLYFYWYRQILGQKVEFLVSFYNNEISEKSEIFDDQFSVERPDGSNFTLKIRSTKLEDSAMYFCASSLSSYEQYFGPGTRLTVT.

V usage is TRBV9 and J usage is TRBJ1-2; the D gene is possibly TRBD1 (6 bases). The CDR3 runs 15 residues. CDR1 and CDR2 (germline): SGDLS, YYNGEE. The V and J ends lost 3 bases and 2 bases respectively, with 14 bases between them. The CDR3 DNA is TGTGCCAGCAGCGATGGACAGTTTACCAACTATGGCTACACCTTC. It is translated as CASSDGQFTNYGYTF.

Of note for this clone: A read error may account for a junction end that differs from germline. The chain employs TRBV6-7 and TRBJ2-4; TRBD2 might be the D (6 bases). TRBV6-7 falls under the ORF class, with uncertain function. The CDR3 contains 20 residues. The CDR3: CASSYGGSRTPINAKHIQYF. The CDR3, as DNA: TGTGCCAGCAGTTACGGAGGGAGCCGGACTCCCATTAACGCCAAACACATTCAGTACTTC.

This chain links TRBV23-1 with TRBJ1-1; the D is unclear. TRBV23-1 is assigned to the ORF class and has an uncertain function. The CDR3 covers 17 residues. Deletions cut 0 bases from V and 1 base from J, with 15 bases between. CDR3 nucleotides: TGCGCCAGCAGTCAATCTATTCTAGGCCCAGAGAACACTGAAGCTTTCTTT. The encoded protein is CASSQSILGPENTEAFF.

The chain employs TRBV5-6 and TRBJ2-2; D ambiguous. V was shortened by 1 base and J by 1 base, with 8 bases between the two germline ends. Per germline, CDR1 SGHDT and CDR2 YYEEEE. The length of the CDR3 is 15 residues. CDR3 loop: CASSLLQLNTGELFF. CDR3 DNA: TGTGCCAGCAGCTTGCTACAGTTGAACACCGGGGAGCTGTTTTTT.

This clone occurred once. The chain employs TRBV11-2 and TRBJ2-1; D tentatively reads TRBD1 or TRBD2 (5 bases each). This CDR3 is 11 amino acids long. Germline V gene sequence: CDR1 SGHAT, CDR2 FQNNGV. With 4 bases removed from V and 7 bases from J, the gap between germline ends came to 5 bases. The CDR3 loop reads CASSWGNEQFF. CDR3 nucleotides: TGTGCCAGCAGCTGGGGGAATGAGCAGTTCTTC.

The chain has TRBV9 and TRBJ2-7; no clear D. V lost 0 bases to trimming and J lost 0 bases, with 10 bases between them. Germline CDR1 and CDR2: SGDLS and YYNGEE. CDR3 length: 15 residues. CDR3 bases: TGTGCCAGCAGCGTAGCTGCGGCACCCTCCTACGAGCAGTACTTC. It yields the protein CASSVAAAPSYEQYF. The full variable domain, rest sourced from reference TRBV9 and TRBJ2-7, is DSGVTQTPKHLITATGQRVTLRCSPRSGDLSVYWYQQSLDQGLQFLIQYYNGEERAKGNILERFSAQQFPDLHSELNLSSLELGDSALYFCASSVAAAPSYEQYFGPGTRLTVT.

The chain links TRBV5-5 to TRBJ1-5; D ambiguous. The CDR3 is 14 residues long. Germline V gene sequence: CDR1 SGHKS, CDR2 YYEKEE (reference sequence). Trimming removed 1 base from V and 2 bases from J, with 7 bases in between. Here the CDR3 reads CASSLWGGNQPQHF. The CDR3 coding sequence is TGTGCCAGCAGCTTGTGGGGAGGCAATCAGCCCCAGCATTTT.

CDR3 loop: CASSGVPDSGELNEQFF. The CDR3 DNA follows: TGTGCCAGCAGTGGGGTTCCAGATTCGGGGGAACTGAATGAGCAGTTCTTC. V gene TRBV6-1 combines with J gene TRBJ2-1; possible D gene TRBD2, 6 bases. In germline, CDR1 is MNHNS, CDR2 SASEGT. V lost 4 bases to trimming and J lost 7 bases, with 23 bases between them. The CDR3 covers 17 residues.

The table lists this clone with a few counts. The gene calls are TRBV28 and TRBJ1-5; no reliable D call. The CDR3 extends over 13 amino acids. Germline lookup yields CDR1 MDHEN and CDR2 SYDVKM. The V and J ends lost 1 base and 7 bases respectively, with 8 bases between them. CDR3 sequence: CASSLSATQPQHF. CDR3 coding DNA: TGTGCCAGCAGTTTATCCGCCACCCAGCCCCAGCATTTT.

This clone was picked up one time. The chain couples TRBV7-2 to TRBJ1-3; D possibly corresponds to TRBD1 (6 bases). V was trimmed by 7 bases and J by 0 bases, leaving 19 bases between them. The CDR3 loop spans 17 amino acids. CDR1 SGHTA and CDR2 FQGNSA come from the germline V gene. The CDR3 nucleotides are TGTGCCAGCAAAAGGGGGAATGGCTTGACCTCTGGAAACACCATATATTTT. Amino acids: CASKRGNGLTSGNTIYF.

The chain joins TRBV29-1 to TRBJ1-1; D is unclear. The CDR3 extends over 14 amino acids. The germline V gene has CDR1 SQVTM and CDR2 ANQGSEA. V lost 6 bases and J lost 0, with 14 bases in between. The CDR3 loop reads CSVRDGGMNTEAFF. The CDR3 DNA reads as TGCAGCGTAAGGGATGGAGGCATGAACACTGAAGCTTTCTTT.